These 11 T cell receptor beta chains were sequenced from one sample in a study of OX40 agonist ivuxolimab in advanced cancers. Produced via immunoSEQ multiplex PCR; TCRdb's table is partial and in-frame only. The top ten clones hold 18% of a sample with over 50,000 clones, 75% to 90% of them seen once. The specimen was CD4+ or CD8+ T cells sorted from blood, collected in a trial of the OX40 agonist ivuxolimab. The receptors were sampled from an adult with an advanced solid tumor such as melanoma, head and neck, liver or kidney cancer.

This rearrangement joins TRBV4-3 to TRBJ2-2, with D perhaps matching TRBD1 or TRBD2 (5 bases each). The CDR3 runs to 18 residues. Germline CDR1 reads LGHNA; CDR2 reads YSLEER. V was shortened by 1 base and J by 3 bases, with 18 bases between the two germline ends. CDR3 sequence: CASSQAQSREFDTGELFF. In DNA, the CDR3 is TGCGCCAGCAGCCAAGCCCAATCCAGGGAGTTCGACACCGGGGAGCTGTTTTTT.

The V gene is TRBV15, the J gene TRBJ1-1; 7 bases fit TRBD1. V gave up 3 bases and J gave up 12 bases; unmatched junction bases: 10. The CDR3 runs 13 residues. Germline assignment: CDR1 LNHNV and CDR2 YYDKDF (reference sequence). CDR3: CATSSLGQEKTFF. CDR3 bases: TGTGCCACCAGCAGCCTAGGACAGGAGAAAACTTTCTTT.

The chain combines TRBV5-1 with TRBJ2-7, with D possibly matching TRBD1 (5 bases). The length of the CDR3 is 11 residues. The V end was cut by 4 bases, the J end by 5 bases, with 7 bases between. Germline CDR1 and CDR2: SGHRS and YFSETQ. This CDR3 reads CASSQGDEQYF. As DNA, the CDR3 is TGCGCCAGCAGCCAAGGGGACGAGCAGTACTTC.

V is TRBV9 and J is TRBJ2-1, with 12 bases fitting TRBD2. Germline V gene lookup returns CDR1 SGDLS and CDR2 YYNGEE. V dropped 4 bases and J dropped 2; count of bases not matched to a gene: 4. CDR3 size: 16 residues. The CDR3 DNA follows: TGTGCCAGCAGCACCTCTAGCGGGAGGGCCTACAATGAGCAGTTCTTC. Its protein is CASSTSSGRAYNEQFF.

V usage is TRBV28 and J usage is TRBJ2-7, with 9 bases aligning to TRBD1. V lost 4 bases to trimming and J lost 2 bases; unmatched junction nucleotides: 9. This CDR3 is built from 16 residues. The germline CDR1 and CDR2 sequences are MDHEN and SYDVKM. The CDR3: CASSSLRDRDPYEQYF. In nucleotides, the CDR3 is TGTGCCAGCAGTTCCCTTCGGGACAGGGACCCCTACGAGCAGTACTTC.

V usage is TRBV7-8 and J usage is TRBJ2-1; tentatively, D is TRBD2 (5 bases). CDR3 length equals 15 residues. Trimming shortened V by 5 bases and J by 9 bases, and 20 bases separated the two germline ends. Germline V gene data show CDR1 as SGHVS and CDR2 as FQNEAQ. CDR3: CASSPPLVLEAEQFF. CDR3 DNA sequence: TGTGCCAGCAGCCCCCCCCTGGTACTAGAAGCTGAGCAGTTCTTC.

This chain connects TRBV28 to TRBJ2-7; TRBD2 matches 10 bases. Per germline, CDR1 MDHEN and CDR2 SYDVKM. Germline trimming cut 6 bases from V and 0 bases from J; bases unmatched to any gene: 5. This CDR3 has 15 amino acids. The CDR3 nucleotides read TGTGCCAGCAGGCGAGGGACTAGCGCCTCCTACGAGCAGTACTTC. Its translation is CASRRGTSASYEQYF. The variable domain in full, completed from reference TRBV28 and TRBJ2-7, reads DVKVTQSSRYLVKRTGEKVFLECVQDMDHENMFWYRQDPGLGLRLIYFSYDVKMKEKGDIPEGYSVSREKKERFSLILESASTNQTSMYLCASRRGTSASYEQYFGPGTRLTVT.

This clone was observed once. CDR3 DNA: TGCAGCGTTCCAGGGACTGAAGCTTTCTTT. It translates to CSVPGTEAFF. The chain is built from TRBV29-1 and TRBJ1-1; TRBD1 might be the D (5 bases). This CDR3 has 10 residues. The germline CDR1 and CDR2 sequences are SQVTM and ANQGSEA. Trimming removed 5 bases from V and 5 bases from J, with 6 bases in between.

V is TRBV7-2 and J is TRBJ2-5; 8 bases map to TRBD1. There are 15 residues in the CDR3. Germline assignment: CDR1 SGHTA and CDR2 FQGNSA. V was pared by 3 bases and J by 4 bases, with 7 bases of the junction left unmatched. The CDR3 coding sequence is TGTGCCAGCAGCTTGGTCGCAGGGGGCGGAGAGACCCAGTACTTC. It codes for CASSLVAGGGETQYF.

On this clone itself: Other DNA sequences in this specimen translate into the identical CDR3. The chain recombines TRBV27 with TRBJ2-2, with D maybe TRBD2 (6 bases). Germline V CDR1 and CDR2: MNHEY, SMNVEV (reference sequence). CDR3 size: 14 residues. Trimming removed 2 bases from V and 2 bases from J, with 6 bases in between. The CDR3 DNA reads TGTGCCAGCAGTTTAGCGGGAAACACCGGGGAGCTGTTTTTT. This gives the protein CASSLAGNTGELFF.

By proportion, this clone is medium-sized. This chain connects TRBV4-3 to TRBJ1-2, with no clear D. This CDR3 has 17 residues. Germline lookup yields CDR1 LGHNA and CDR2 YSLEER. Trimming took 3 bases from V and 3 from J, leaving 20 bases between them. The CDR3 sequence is CASSHLRVESPDYGYTF. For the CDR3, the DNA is TGCGCCAGCAGCCACCTCCGGGTCGAGAGCCCGGACTATGGCTACACCTTC.